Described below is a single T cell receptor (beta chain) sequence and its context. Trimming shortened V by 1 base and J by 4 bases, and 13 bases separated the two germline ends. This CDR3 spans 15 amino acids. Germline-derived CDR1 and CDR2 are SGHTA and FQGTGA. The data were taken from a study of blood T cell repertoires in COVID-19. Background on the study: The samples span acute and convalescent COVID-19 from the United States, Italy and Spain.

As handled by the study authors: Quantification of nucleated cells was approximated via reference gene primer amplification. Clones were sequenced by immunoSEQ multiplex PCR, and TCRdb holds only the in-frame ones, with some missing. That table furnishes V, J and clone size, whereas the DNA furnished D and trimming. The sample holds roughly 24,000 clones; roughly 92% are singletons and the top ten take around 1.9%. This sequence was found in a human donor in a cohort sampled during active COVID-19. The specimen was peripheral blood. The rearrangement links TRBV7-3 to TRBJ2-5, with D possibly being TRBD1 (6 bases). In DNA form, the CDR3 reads TGTGCCAGCAGCTTAATGCAGGGGTCTCGAGAGACCCAGTACTTC. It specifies CASSLMQGSRETQYF.